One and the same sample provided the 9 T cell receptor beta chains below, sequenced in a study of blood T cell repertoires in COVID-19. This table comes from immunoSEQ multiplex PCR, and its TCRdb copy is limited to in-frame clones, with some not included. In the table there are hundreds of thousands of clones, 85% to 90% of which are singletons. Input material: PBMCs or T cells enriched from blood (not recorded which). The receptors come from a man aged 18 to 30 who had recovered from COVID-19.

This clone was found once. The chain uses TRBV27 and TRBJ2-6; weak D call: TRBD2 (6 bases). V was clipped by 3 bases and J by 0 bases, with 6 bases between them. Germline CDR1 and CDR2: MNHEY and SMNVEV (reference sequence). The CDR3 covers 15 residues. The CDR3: CASSLRGSGANVLTF. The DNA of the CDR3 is TGTGCCAGCAGTTTGCGGGGCTCTGGGGCCAACGTCCTGACTTTC.

For the CDR3, the DNA is TGCGCCAGCAGCCAAGCGCCAGCGGGAGGCCCAGAGACCCAGTACTTC. Its translation is CASSQAPAGGPETQYF. V gene TRBV4-3 combines with J gene TRBJ2-5, with 9 bases that match TRBD2. Germline V gene sequence: CDR1 LGHNA, CDR2 YSLEER. This CDR3 comprises 16 residues. Germline trimming cut 1 base from V and 4 bases from J; bases unmatched to any gene: 7.

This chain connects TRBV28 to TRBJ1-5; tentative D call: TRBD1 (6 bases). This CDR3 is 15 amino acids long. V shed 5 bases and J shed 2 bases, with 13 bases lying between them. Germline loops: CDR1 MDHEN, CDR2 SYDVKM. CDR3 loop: CASSIQQGGNQPQHF. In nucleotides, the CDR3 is TGTGCCAGCAGTATACAACAGGGAGGCAATCAGCCCCAGCATTTT.

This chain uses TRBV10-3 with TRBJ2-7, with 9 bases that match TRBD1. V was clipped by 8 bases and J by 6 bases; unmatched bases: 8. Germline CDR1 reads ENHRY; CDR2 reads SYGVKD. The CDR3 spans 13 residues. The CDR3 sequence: CAIGWTGAGEQYF. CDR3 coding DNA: TGTGCCATCGGTTGGACAGGGGCTGGCGAGCAGTACTTC.

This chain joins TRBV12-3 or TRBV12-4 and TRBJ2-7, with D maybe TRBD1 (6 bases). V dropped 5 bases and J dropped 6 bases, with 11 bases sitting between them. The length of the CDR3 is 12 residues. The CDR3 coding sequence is TGTGCCAGCAGTCAGACCAGGGGCGAGCAGTACTTC. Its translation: CASSQTRGEQYF.

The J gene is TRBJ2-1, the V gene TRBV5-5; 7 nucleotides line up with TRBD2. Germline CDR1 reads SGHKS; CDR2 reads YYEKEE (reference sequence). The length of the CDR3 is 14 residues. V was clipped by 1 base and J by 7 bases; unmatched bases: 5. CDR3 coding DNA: TGTGCCAGCAGCTTGCAAAGCGGGAAGAATGAGCAGTTCTTC. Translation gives CASSLQSGKNEQFF.

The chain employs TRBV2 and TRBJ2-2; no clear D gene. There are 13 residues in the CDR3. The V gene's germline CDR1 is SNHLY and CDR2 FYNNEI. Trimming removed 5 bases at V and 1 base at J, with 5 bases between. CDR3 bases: TGTGCCAGCAGTACGGGGAACACCGGGGAGCTGTTTTTT. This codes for CASSTGNTGELFF.

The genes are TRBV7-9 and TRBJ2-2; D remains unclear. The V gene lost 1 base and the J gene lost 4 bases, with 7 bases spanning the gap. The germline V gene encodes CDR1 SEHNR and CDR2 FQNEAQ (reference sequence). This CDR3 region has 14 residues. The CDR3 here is CASSLGQITGELFF. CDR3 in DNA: TGTGCCAGCAGCTTAGGGCAGATCACCGGGGAGCTGTTTTTT. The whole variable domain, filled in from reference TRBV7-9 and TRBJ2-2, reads DTGVSQNPRHKITKRGQNVTFRCDPISEHNRLYWYRQTLGQGPEFLTYFQNEAQLEKSRLLSDRFSAERPKGSFSTLEIQRTEQGDSAMYLCASSLGQITGELFFGEGSRLTVL.

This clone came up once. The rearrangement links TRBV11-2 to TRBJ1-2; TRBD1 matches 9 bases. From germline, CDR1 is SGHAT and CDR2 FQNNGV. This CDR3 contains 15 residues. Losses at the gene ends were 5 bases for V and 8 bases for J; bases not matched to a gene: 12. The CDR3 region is CASSRLVWTGEGYTF. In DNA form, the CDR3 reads TGTGCCAGCAGCCGCTTAGTTTGGACAGGGGAAGGCTACACCTTC.